A selection of T cell receptor beta chains follows, all from one sample in a study of control samples from healthy donors and cancer patients. Sequencing was performed with immunoSEQ multiplex PCR; in TCRdb, only in-frame clones are kept and a portion is missing. Among around 110,000 clones, around 87% were seen once, and the ten largest hold about 1%. Input material: PBMCs. Receptors originate from a woman aged 50 to 60 with colorectal cancer. Each CDR3 is given with its conserved first and last residue. A D gene is named only where the DNA matches it firmly. Some rows mark clone size as missing; the rest say once, few, many or name a class of expanded clone.

>TRBV5-1|TRBJ1-6|12|.|.
TGCGCCAGCAGTGACAGCGGCTCACCCCTCCACTTT
CASSDSGSPLHF
>TRBV6-1|TRBJ1-2|15|TRBD1|few
TGTGCCAGCAGTGACCCGACAGGGGGCAACTTTGGCTACACCTTC
CASSDPTGGNFGYTF
>TRBV6-4|TRBJ1-2|14|.|.
TGTGCCAGCAGTATGAGTCCCTCGGGTGGTGGCTACACCTTC
CASSMSPSGGGYTF
>TRBV12-3/TRBV12-4|TRBJ2-5|13|TRBD2|.
TGTGCCAGCAGCCAGGGACTAGACGGGACCCAGTACTTC
CASSQGLDGTQYF
>TRBV2|TRBJ1-3|14|.|once
TGTGCCAGCAGTGTAGCAGGGTCTGGAAACACCATATATTTT
CASSVAGSGNTIYF
>TRBV10-3|TRBJ2-2|15|TRBD1|.
TGTGCCATCAGTGACAGGGGGCCGGGCACCGGGGAGCTGTTTTTT
CAISDRGPGTGELFF
>TRBV3-1/TRBV3-2|TRBJ1-2|14|TRBD1|once
TGTGCCAGCAGCCAGATTACAGGGGGCGATGGCTACACCTTC
CASSQITGGDGYTF
>TRBV27|TRBJ2-7|15|.|.
TGTGCCAGCAGCCCCAACCGCAGGGAAACCTACGAGCAGTACTTC
CASSPNRRETYEQYF
>TRBV7-8|TRBJ1-5|15|TRBD1|once
TGTGCCAGCAGCCGAGGCGCAGGGGGGAATCAGCCCCAGCATTTT
CASSRGAGGNQPQHF
>TRBV10-3|TRBJ1-5|18|TRBD1|.
TGTGCCATCAGTGAAGGGACAGACGACTGGTATAGCAATCAGCCCCAGCATTTT
CAISEGTDDWYSNQPQHF
>TRBV11-2|TRBJ1-3|15|.|.
TGTGCCAGCAGCTTAGGGCAAAACTCTGGAAACACCATATATTTT
CASSLGQNSGNTIYF
>TRBV6-5|TRBJ2-5|14|.|.
TGTGCTAGCAGTTATACAGGGACGTGGGAGACCCAGTACTTC
CASSYTGTWETQYF
>TRBV19|TRBJ1-1|16|TRBD1|.
TGTGCCAGTACCAATTTCGTAACAGGGGGTGGCACTGAAGCTTTCTTT
CASTNFVTGGGTEAFF
>TRBV18|TRBJ1-2|14|TRBD1|.
TGTGCCAGCTCACCTGGGACAGGGGGCAGAGGCTACACCTTC
CASSPGTGGRGYTF
>TRBV4-2|TRBJ2-3|15|.|.
TGTGCCAGCAGCCAAGCAGGGACTAGCACAGATACGCAGTATTTT
CASSQAGTSTDTQYF
>TRBV30|TRBJ2-1|14|.|.
TGTGCCTGGATAACGGGGTCAGGGTCGGGGATTCGGTTCTTC
CAWITGSGSGIRFF
>TRBV7-6|TRBJ2-5|13|TRBD2|.
TGTGCCAGCCGGGGGAGGGTAGGGGAGACCCAGTACTTC
CASRGRVGETQYF
>TRBV12-3/TRBV12-4|TRBJ2-5|13|TRBD2|.
TGTGCCAGCAGTTCCGGCGGGGGAGAGACCCAGTACTTC
CASSSGGGETQYF
>TRBV28|TRBJ2-2|18|TRBD2|.
TGTGCCAGCAGTTTTCATGGTGGGGGGAGGGCCCGCACCGGGGAGCTGTTTTTT
CASSFHGGGRARTGELFF
>TRBV19|TRBJ2-1|13|.|.
TGTGCCAGTAGTACCCCCAGTTACAATGAGCAGTTCTTC
CASSTPSYNEQFF
>TRBV2|TRBJ2-1|12|.|once
TGTGCCAGCAGTGTGAGGGTTAATGAGCAGTTCTTC
CASSVRVNEQFF
>TRBV5-1|TRBJ2-3|17|TRBD2|.
TGCGCCAGCACCCCAGGGAGACTAGCGGGGGGAAGAGATACGCAGTATTTT
CASTPGRLAGGRDTQYF
>TRBV9|TRBJ1-6|16|.|.
TGTGCCAGCAGCGCCAACAGGGAAGGAATTAATTCACCCCTCCACTTT
CASSANREGINSPLHF
>TRBV2|TRBJ1-2|14|TRBD1|.
TGTGCCAGCAGTGAAGAAAGGACAGGGCCCAGCTACACCTTC
CASSEERTGPSYTF
>TRBV29-1|TRBJ1-1|13|.|.
TGCAGCGTAGTGACGCAATCCGGCACTGAAGCTTTCTTT
CSVVTQSGTEAFF
>TRBV19|TRBJ2-5|13|.|.
TGTGCCAGTAGCGATGCACAGCAAGAGACCCAGTACTTC
CASSDAQQETQYF
>TRBV2|TRBJ2-2|14|.|.
TGTGCCAGCATCAAGACAATCAACACCGGGGAGCTGTTTTTT
CASIKTINTGELFF
>TRBV5-1|TRBJ1-2|14|.|.
TGCGCCAGCAGCCTACAGAGAGCTAACTATGGCTACACCTTC
CASSLQRANYGYTF
>TRBV27|TRBJ1-5|13|.|.
TGTGCCAGCAGTGACGGGAGCAATCAGCCCCAGCATTTT
CASSDGSNQPQHF
>TRBV25-1|TRBJ1-2|14|.|.
TGTGCCAGCAGTGACAGCGGGTCTAGGGGTGGCTACACCTTC
CASSDSGSRGGYTF
>TRBV19|TRBJ1-5|17|.|.
TGTGCCAGTAGTATGGCCAGTGAATACGTTAGCAATCAGCCCCAGCATTTT
CASSMASEYVSNQPQHF
>TRBV7-2|TRBJ1-4|16|TRBD1|once
TGTGCCAGCAGCTTACCTCCGACAGGGGGCACCGAAAAACTGTTTTTT
CASSLPPTGGTEKLFF
>TRBV7-9|TRBJ1-5|14|TRBD1|few
TGTGCCAGCAGCTCCGGGACAGCCTATCAGCCCCAGCATTTT
CASSSGTAYQPQHF
>TRBV5-1|TRBJ1-2|14|.|.
TGCGCCAGCAGCTTGGTGGCAGGAATGGATGGCTACACCTTC
CASSLVAGMDGYTF
>TRBV7-9|TRBJ1-6|15|.|.
TGTGCCAGCAGCGCAGAGACAGGATTATCCCCGGCCCTCCACTTT
CASSAETGLSPALHF
>TRBV6-5|TRBJ2-1|13|.|.
TGTGCCAGCAGACCCGACTGGGACAATGAGCAGTTCTTC
CASRPDWDNEQFF
>TRBV13|TRBJ2-3|14|.|.
TGTGCCAGCAGCTTGGGTTCTGGCACAGATACGCAGTATTTT
CASSLGSGTDTQYF
>TRBV29-1|TRBJ2-7|12|.|.
TGCAGCGTTGTAAGGGGCGATAACGAGCAGTACTTC
CSVVRGDNEQYF
>TRBV7-6|TRBJ2-1|14|TRBD2|once
TGTGCCAGCAGCTTAGGCGGGACTAGCGGGGTCCAGTTCTTC
CASSLGGTSGVQFF
>TRBV5-1|TRBJ2-1|14|.|once
TGCGCCAGCAGCGGCCTGGTGGGGGCCGATGAGCAGTTCTTC
CASSGLVGADEQFF
>TRBV28|TRBJ1-2|14|.|.
TGTGCCAGCAGTGCCCCCAGGGCGCGGAATGGCTACACCTTC
CASSAPRARNGYTF
>TRBV7-6|TRBJ2-3|13|.|.
TGTGCCAGCAGCTTACTTAGCACAGATACGCAGTATTTT
CASSLLSTDTQYF
>TRBV3-1/TRBV3-2|TRBJ2-2|13|.|.
TGTGCCAGCAGCCAAGGACGCCCCGGGGAGCTGTTTTTT
CASSQGRPGELFF
>TRBV10-3|TRBJ2-5|14|TRBD1|.
TGTGCCACCAGTCCCCAGACAGGGGCAGAGACCCAGTACTTC
CATSPQTGAETQYF
>TRBV6-5|TRBJ2-2|14|.|.
TGTGCCAGCAGTTCGGACCTGAGGGCCGGGGAGCTGTTTTTT
CASSSDLRAGELFF